This T cell receptor (beta chain) was observed in a study of regulatory T cells in long-lasting Graves disease. Study-wide results and caveats: Lower TCR diversity was seen in persistent Graves' patients than in newly diagnosed ones.

Building the TCR beta libraries relied on iRepertoire HTBI primers, and CDR3 regions underwent Arm-PCR. In TCRdb, the multiplex PCR reads were re-called with MiXCR into one record per CDR3 protein. The top ten hold more than 8.5% of the sample, which has 450,000 to 600,000 distinct CDR3 sequences, roughly 14% seen once. The germline V gene has CDR1 SNHLY and CDR2 FYNNEI. Trimming left V 3 bases short and J 9 bases short, with 12 bases between. This CDR3 has 13 amino acids. Noted time point: newly diagnosed GD, antithyroid drugs for less than 3 months. The authors made the TCR library using RNA they extracted from PBMCs. The table lists this clonotype with many counts. Its antigen remains unidentified. These data also formed part of another study, on T cells in Graves' hyperthyroidism and ophthalmopathy. This second report adds: Blood shared most expanded thyroid clonotypes above 0.001. A model of 13 V-J pairs discriminated ophthalmopathy from stable hyperthyroidism.

The receptor was isolated from a man aged 30 to 39 with Graves disease. The chain joins TRBV2 to TRBJ2-1; weak D call: TRBD1 (5 bases). The material was peripheral blood mononuclear cells (PBMCs), obtained at new diagnosis, from a patient treated with antithyroid drugs. The CDR3 loop reads CASSDQGIGEQFF. In DNA, the CDR3 is TGTGCCAGCAGTGATCAGGGAATAGGTGAGCAGTTCTTC.